This T cell receptor (beta chain) was retrieved from a study of blood T cell repertoires in COVID-19. Background on the study: Nucleic acid was either cDNA or gDNA, and it came from T cells, B-cell-depleted T cells, or PBMCs.

V shed 8 bases and J shed 9 bases, with 14 bases lying between them. Per the germline V gene, CDR1 is MGHDK and CDR2 is SYGVNS. This CDR3 is built from 13 residues. Participants had their cohort set by participant-reported clinical history. As processed by the authors: Reference gene primer amplification in the assay estimated nucleated cell counts. The assay was immunoSEQ multiplex PCR, and TCRdb's table has in-frame clones only and misses some. Clone size and the V and J calls come from that table; the DNA yielded D and trimming. The sample consists of approximately 200,000 clones, 80% to 90% of them appearing once.

The TCR originated in a man between 35 and 55 years old who had recovered from COVID-19. The sequencing input was PBMCs or T cells enriched from blood (not recorded which). V is TRBV25-1 and J is TRBJ1-6; unclear D gene. The CDR3 loop is CASRRDNISPLHF. The DNA of the CDR3 is TGTGCCAGCCGCCGGGATAACATTTCACCCCTCCACTTT.